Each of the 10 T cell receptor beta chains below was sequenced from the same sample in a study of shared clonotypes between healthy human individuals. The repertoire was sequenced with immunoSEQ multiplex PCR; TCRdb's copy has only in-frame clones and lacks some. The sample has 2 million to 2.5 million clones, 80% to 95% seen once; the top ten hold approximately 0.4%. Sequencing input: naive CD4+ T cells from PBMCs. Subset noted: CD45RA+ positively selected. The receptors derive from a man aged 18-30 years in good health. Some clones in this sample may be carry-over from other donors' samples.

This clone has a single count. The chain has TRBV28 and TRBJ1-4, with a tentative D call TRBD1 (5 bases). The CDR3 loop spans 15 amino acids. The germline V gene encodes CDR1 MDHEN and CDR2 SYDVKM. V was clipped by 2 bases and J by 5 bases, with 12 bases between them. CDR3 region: CASSLTWRQNEKLFF. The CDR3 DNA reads TGTGCCAGCAGTTTAACGTGGCGACAGAATGAAAAACTGTTTTTT.

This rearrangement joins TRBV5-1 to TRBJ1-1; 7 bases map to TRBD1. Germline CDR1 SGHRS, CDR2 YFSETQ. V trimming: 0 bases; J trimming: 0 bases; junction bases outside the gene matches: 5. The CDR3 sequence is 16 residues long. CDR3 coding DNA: TGCGCCAGCAGCTTGGCCACGGGACAGATGAACACTGAAGCTTTCTTT. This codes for CASSLATGQMNTEAFF.

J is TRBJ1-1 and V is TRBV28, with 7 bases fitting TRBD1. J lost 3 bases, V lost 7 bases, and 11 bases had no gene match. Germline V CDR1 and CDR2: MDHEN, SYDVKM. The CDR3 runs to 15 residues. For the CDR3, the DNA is TGTGCCAGCACGAGTCAAGGGGGCCCGGACACTGAAGCTTTCTTT. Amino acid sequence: CASTSQGGPDTEAFF.

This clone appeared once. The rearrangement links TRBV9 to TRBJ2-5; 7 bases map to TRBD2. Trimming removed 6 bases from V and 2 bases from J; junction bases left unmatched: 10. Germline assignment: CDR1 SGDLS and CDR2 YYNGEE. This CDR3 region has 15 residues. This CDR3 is CASTRGRGEQETQYF. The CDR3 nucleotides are TGTGCCAGCACCCGAGGACGGGGGGAACAAGAGACCCAGTACTTC.

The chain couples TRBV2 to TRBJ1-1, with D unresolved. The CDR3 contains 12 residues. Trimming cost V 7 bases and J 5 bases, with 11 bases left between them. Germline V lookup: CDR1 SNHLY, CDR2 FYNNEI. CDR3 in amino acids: CASTRSGTEAFF. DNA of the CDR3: TGTGCCAGCACGAGGTCCGGGACTGAAGCTTTCTTT.

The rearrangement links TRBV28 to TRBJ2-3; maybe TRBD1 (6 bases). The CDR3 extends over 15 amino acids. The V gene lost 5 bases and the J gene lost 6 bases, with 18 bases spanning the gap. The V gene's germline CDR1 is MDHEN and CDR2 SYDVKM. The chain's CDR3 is CASSRPGVHRDTQYF. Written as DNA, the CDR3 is TGTGCCAGCAGTCGTCCAGGGGTCCATAGGGATACGCAGTATTTT.

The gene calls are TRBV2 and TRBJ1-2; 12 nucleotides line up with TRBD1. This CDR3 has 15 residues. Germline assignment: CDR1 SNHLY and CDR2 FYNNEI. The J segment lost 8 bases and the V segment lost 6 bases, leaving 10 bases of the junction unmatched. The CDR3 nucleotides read TGTGCCAGCAGGCCGACGGGACAGGGGGCCTCGGGCTACACCTTC. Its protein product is CASRPTGQGASGYTF.

The CDR3 loop is CASSDPGLAGGKDEQFF. DNA of the CDR3: TGTGCCAGCAGTGACCCGGGACTAGCGGGAGGAAAGGACGAGCAGTTCTTC. V and J are TRBV6-1 and TRBJ2-1, with 15 nucleotides matching TRBD2. Germline V gene data show CDR1 as MNHNS and CDR2 as SASEGT. CDR3 length equals 17 residues. J gave up 10 bases and V 3 bases, and 10 bases lay outside the gene matches.

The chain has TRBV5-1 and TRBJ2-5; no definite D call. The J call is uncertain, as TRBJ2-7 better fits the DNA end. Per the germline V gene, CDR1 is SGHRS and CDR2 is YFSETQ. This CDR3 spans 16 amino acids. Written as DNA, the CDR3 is TGCGCCAGCAGCTTGGCTCCCGAGACTGCGACCTACGAGCAGTACTTC. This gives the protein CASSLAPETATYEQYF.

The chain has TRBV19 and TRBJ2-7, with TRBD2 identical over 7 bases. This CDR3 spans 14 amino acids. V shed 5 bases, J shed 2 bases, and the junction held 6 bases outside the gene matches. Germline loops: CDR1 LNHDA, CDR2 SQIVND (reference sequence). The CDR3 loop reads CASSATGTTYEQYF. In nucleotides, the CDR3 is TGTGCCAGTAGTGCGACCGGGACTACCTACGAGCAGTACTTC.